Sequencing of this T cell receptor beta chain was carried out in a study of T cell repertoires in cytomegalovirus infection. Study overall: Based on public TCR beta signatures, there were indications of CMV infection and of a matching HLA type. Study-level points and caveats: Of the TCR beta families, the public ones yielded a cumulative frequency that identified carriers of CMV plus the relevant HLA. CMV-specific HLA-C-restricted TCR beta clonotypes dominated the ex vivo response.

MiXCR, run by TCRdb on the reads, gives a single entry per CDR3 protein. The table shows approximately 140,000 distinct CDR3 sequences, with roughly a quarter occurring only once. This clonotype has at least ten counts. Its antigen is still unknown. V was pared by 5 bases and J by 2 bases, with 10 bases between. Germline CDR1 reads MDHEN; CDR2 reads SYDVKM. The CDR3 is 14 residues long. The receptor's source is a human donor in good health (CMV status not recorded). Some clones in this sample may be carry-over from other donors' samples. The chain joins TRBV28 to TRBJ1-5; D perhaps matches TRBD1 (5 bases). The sample consisted of PBMCs, sequenced either directly or after in vitro stimulation (not recorded which). The CDR3 region has the DNA TGTGCCAGCAGTCCAGGGTATCGCAATCAGCCCCAGCATTTT. Translation gives CASSPGYRNQPQHF.